The rows below give T cell receptor beta chains drawn from one sample of a study of T cell responses to AZD1222 COVID-19 vaccine. Produced via immunoSEQ multiplex PCR; TCRdb's table is partial and in-frame only. The table lists 150,000 to 200,000 clones, 80% to 90% of them singletons. Sequencing used peripheral blood, obtained 28 days after the second AZD1222 dose. The source of these receptors is an adult who received the AZD1222 COVID-19 vaccine. The CDR3 runs from the conserved cysteine through the conserved F or W. Each record gives: clone size, J gene, V gene, D gene, CDR3 DNA, CDR3 protein. A D gene is named only where the DNA matches it firmly. Clone size is stated in some rows and not others, as once, few, many or a class when expanded.

NA	TRBJ2-5	TRBV30	NA	TGTGCCTGGAGTGTAATGGGGGCTAGGCCCCAAGAGACCCAGTACTTC	CAWSVMGARPQETQYF
few	TRBJ2-3	TRBV6-1	NA	TGTGCCAGCAGTGAATTACGGGGAACGTCAGATACGCAGTATTTT	CASSELRGTSDTQYF
NA	TRBJ2-7	TRBV7-8	TRBD1	TGTGCCAGCAGCTTGGAGAGAGCCGGGACAGGGGGCGAGCAGTACTTC	CASSLERAGTGGEQYF
NA	TRBJ2-3	TRBV3-1/TRBV3-2	NA	TGTGCCAGCAGCCTGCACTCAGATACGCAGTATTTT	CASSLHSDTQYF
NA	TRBJ2-7	TRBV19	NA	TGTGCCAGTAGTACTTTTCTAGCGCGTTCCTACGAGCAGTACTTC	CASSTFLARSYEQYF
NA	TRBJ2-7	TRBV6-2/TRBV6-3	NA	TGTGCCAGCAGTTACGACAGCCTATACGAGCAGTACTTC	CASSYDSLYEQYF
NA	TRBJ2-1	TRBV19	TRBD1	TGTGCCAGTGGGACAGGGGCCTACAATGAGCAGTTCTTC	CASGTGAYNEQFF
NA	TRBJ1-4	TRBV7-3	NA	TGTGCCAGCAGCCTTCTCTGGGGTGAAAAACTGTTTTTT	CASSLLWGEKLFF
NA	TRBJ2-2	TRBV19	NA	TGTGCCAGTAGTATATCGTTGAACACCGGGGAGCTGTTTTTT	CASSISLNTGELFF
NA	TRBJ2-5	TRBV5-4	TRBD1	TGTGCCAGCAGCCGGACCCAGGGACAGGGGGCAGAGACCCAGTACTTC	CASSRTQGQGAETQYF
NA	TRBJ1-4	TRBV28	NA	TGTGCCAGCAGTGCGACAGGTATCACTAATGAAAAACTGTTTTTT	CASSATGITNEKLFF
NA	TRBJ1-5	TRBV6-1	TRBD1	TGTGCCAGCAGTGACGGGACAGGGTTTTTCAATCAGCCCCAGCATTTT	CASSDGTGFFNQPQHF
once	TRBJ1-2	TRBV5-4	TRBD1	TGTGCCAGCAGCTTAGACGCGACAGGGGGCTATGGCTACACCTTC	CASSLDATGGYGYTF
NA	TRBJ2-5	TRBV9	TRBD1	TGTGCCAGCAGCGTAGGGGTAGTGGACAGGGGGCGAGAGACCCAGTACTTC	CASSVGVVDRGRETQYF
NA	TRBJ2-5	TRBV11-2	TRBD1	TGTGCCAGCAGCTTAGACCCCCCTAGAGGGGGCGGAGAGACCCAGTACTTC	CASSLDPPRGGGETQYF
NA	TRBJ2-4	TRBV24-1	NA	TGTGCCACCAGTGCCCGGAAGGGGGAAGCCAAAAACATTCAGTACTTC	CATSARKGEAKNIQYF
NA	TRBJ1-3	TRBV27	NA	TGTGCCAGCAGTTTGGGGGGGGCGGGAGGAAACACCATATATTTT	CASSLGGAGGNTIYF
NA	TRBJ2-1	TRBV5-1	TRBD1	TGCGCCAGCAGCTTTAGGACAGGGGCTGGCAATGAGCAGTTCTTC	CASSFRTGAGNEQFF
NA	TRBJ2-3	TRBV4-1	TRBD1	TGCGCCAGCAGCCAGGACCTGGGACAGGGGGCTGATACGCAGTATTTT	CASSQDLGQGADTQYF
NA	TRBJ2-4	TRBV19	NA	TGTGCCAGTAGTAGGACCCAAGCCAAAAACATTCAGTACTTC	CASSRTQAKNIQYF
once	TRBJ2-2	TRBV7-2	NA	TGTGCCAGCAGCCTCATGAAGACGGATCCGAACACCGGGGAGCTGTTTTTT	CASSLMKTDPNTGELFF
NA	TRBJ1-1	TRBV12-3/TRBV12-4	NA	TGTGCCAGCAGTTACGGGAGCCCTGAAGCTTTCTTT	CASSYGSPEAFF
few	TRBJ2-3	TRBV13	TRBD1	TGTGCCAGCAGCTTACATCGGACAGGGGGAGGAGATACGCAGTATTTT	CASSLHRTGGGDTQYF
NA	TRBJ1-5	TRBV6-2/TRBV6-3	NA	TGTGCCAGCAGTTATCCCGTTTGGAATAGCAATCAGCCCCAGCATTTT	CASSYPVWNSNQPQHF
NA	TRBJ2-3	TRBV19	TRBD1	TGTGCCAGTAGTAACAGGGGAAGGACGGATACGCAGTATTTT	CASSNRGRTDTQYF
NA	TRBJ1-2	TRBV5-6	NA	TGTGCCAGCAGCTTTAGGGGAATCGGCGGCTACACCTTC	CASSFRGIGGYTF
once	TRBJ2-7	TRBV15	TRBD2	TGTGCCACCAGTGGACACTTAACCAGCGGTTCCTACTCGGGGGGCGAGCAGTACTTC	CATSGHLTSGSYSGGEQYF
NA	TRBJ1-2	TRBV30	NA	TGTGCCTGGAGTGTAGCCTGGGGCTACACCTTC	CAWSVAWGYTF
NA	TRBJ2-2	TRBV6-1	NA	TGTGCCAGCAGTGAAGCGTGGCTTAACACCGGGGAGCTGTTTTTT	CASSEAWLNTGELFF
NA	TRBJ2-7	TRBV30	NA	TGTGCCTGGATCAGTTCCTACGAGCAGTACTTC	CAWISSYEQYF
NA	TRBJ1-2	TRBV5-1	TRBD1	TGCGCCAGCAGCCCATCAGCGGGACAGGACCGCTACACCTTC	CASSPSAGQDRYTF
few	TRBJ2-5	TRBV5-1	TRBD2	TGCGCCAGCAGCTCAACTAGCGGGGGACAAGAGACCCAGTACTTC	CASSSTSGGQETQYF
NA	TRBJ1-6	TRBV7-9	NA	TGTGCCAGCAGCCGGTCTATCGTCGGCTATAATTCACCCCTCCACTTT	CASSRSIVGYNSPLHF
NA	TRBJ2-2	TRBV7-2	TRBD2	TGTGCCAGCAGCATGAGCGGGGGGGCCACCGGGGAGCTGTTTTTT	CASSMSGGATGELFF
NA	TRBJ2-7	TRBV7-2	TRBD2	TGTGCCAGCAGCTTCTCGACTAGCGGGGGTCGGTACGAGCAGTACTTC	CASSFSTSGGRYEQYF
NA	TRBJ1-1	TRBV10-1	NA	TGCGCCAGCAGTCGAGACACCTCGGACACTGAAGCTTTCTTT	CASSRDTSDTEAFF
NA	TRBJ1-5	TRBV5-6	NA	TGTGCCAGCAGCTTCAGGAGCAATCAGCCCCAGCATTTT	CASSFRSNQPQHF
NA	TRBJ1-1	TRBV20-1	NA	TGCAGTGTTAGTCCCAATGGGGGCACTGAAGCTTTCTTT	CSVSPNGGTEAFF
NA	TRBJ1-2	TRBV19	TRBD1	TGTGCCAGTAGCCCCGGGACAGGGGGCACCTATGGCTACACCTTC	CASSPGTGGTYGYTF
once	TRBJ2-5	TRBV3-1/TRBV3-2	NA	TGTGCCAGCAGCCAAGGGCGCGGGGTAGAGACCCAGTACTTC	CASSQGRGVETQYF
NA	TRBJ1-2	TRBV30	NA	TGTGCCTGGACCTCTCCTGTGGGGAACTATGGCTACACCTTC	CAWTSPVGNYGYTF
NA	TRBJ1-1	TRBV7-3	NA	TGTGCCAGCAGCCACCTTGCTAACACTGAAGCTTTCTTT	CASSHLANTEAFF